The 5 T cell receptor beta chains below come from one sample, sequenced in a study of blood T cell repertoires in COVID-19. Clones were sequenced by immunoSEQ multiplex PCR, and TCRdb holds only the in-frame ones, with some missing. The repertoire holds about 200,000 clones, with 85% to 90% as singletons. The source material was peripheral blood. Receptor source: a man aged 50 or older with acute or convalescent COVID-19.

The V and J genes are TRBV3-1 (or the pseudogene TRBV3-2) and TRBJ2-6; D gene uncertain. The germline V gene encodes CDR1 LGHDT and CDR2 YNNKEL (reference sequence). Trimming stripped 4 bases from V and 0 bases from J, with 4 bases between. The CDR3 has 14 residues. In DNA, the CDR3 is TGTGCCAGCAGCCCCAGCTCTGGGGCCAACGTCCTGACTTTC. Amino acid sequence: CASSPSSGANVLTF.

The chain carries TRBV10-1 and TRBJ1-2; 9 bases align to TRBD1. The CDR3 runs 14 residues. CDR1 and CDR2 from the germline V gene are WNHNN and SYGVQD (reference sequence). J lost 4 bases, V lost 0 bases, and 0 bases had no gene match. The CDR3 nucleotides read TGCGCCAGCAGTGAGTCGGGACAGGGCTATGGCTACACCTTC. It encodes CASSESGQGYGYTF.

The table lists this clone with a count of one. V gene TRBV7-9 combines with J gene TRBJ2-2; no firm D call. Trimming shortened V by 2 bases and J by 0 bases, and 7 bases separated the two germline ends. The CDR3 sequence is 15 residues long. Germline lookup yields CDR1 SEHNR and CDR2 FQNEAQ (reference sequence). The CDR3 loop is CASSLMQTNTGELFF. In nucleotides, the CDR3 is TGTGCCAGCAGCTTAATGCAGACGAACACCGGGGAGCTGTTTTTT. Together with reference TRBV7-9 and TRBJ2-2, the CDR3 gives the full variable domain: DTGVSQNPRHKITKRGQNVTFRCDPISEHNRLYWYRQTLGQGPEFLTYFQNEAQLEKSRLLSDRFSAERPKGSFSTLEIQRTEQGDSAMYLCASSLMQTNTGELFFGEGSRLTVL.

The CDR3 nucleotides are TGTGCCAGCAGCCAATGGAGGGGAAGCTCCTACAATGAGCAGTTCTTC. This encodes CASSQWRGSSYNEQFF. The chain joins TRBV3-1 (or the pseudogene TRBV3-2) to TRBJ2-1; D is possibly TRBD2 (6 bases). This CDR3 has 16 amino acids. Trimming took off 2 bases at V and 0 bases at J, with 11 bases between the two ends. Germline loops: CDR1 LGHDT, CDR2 YNNKEL (reference sequence).

The gene calls are TRBV7-8 and TRBJ2-3, with 8 bases identical to TRBD1. CDR1 and CDR2 (germline): SGHVS, FQNEAQ. CDR3 length: 13 residues. V shed 9 bases, J shed 2 bases, and the junction held 4 bases outside the gene matches. The CDR3 region has the DNA TGTGCCAGTGGACAGGGATTCACAGATACGCAGTATTTT. It yields the protein CASGQGFTDTQYF.